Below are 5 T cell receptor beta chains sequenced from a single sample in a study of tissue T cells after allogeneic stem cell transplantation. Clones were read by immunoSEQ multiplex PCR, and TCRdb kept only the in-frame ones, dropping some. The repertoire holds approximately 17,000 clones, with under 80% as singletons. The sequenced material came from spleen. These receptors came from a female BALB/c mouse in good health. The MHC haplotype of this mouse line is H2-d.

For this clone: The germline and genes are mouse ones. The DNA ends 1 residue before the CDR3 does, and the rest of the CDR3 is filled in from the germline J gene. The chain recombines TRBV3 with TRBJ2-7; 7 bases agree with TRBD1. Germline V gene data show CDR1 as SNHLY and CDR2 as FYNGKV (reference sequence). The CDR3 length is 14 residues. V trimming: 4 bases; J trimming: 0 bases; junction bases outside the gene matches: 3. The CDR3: CASSWGQSSYEQYF. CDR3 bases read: TGTGCCAGCAGCTGGGGACAGAGCTCCTATGAACAGTAC. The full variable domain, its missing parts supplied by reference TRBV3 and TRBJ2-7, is GPKVLQIPSHQIIDMGQMVTLNCDPVSNHLYFYWYKQILGQQMEFLVNFYNGKVMEKSKLFKDQFSVERPDGSYFTLKIQPTALEDSAVYFCASSWGQSSYEQYFGPGTRLTVL.

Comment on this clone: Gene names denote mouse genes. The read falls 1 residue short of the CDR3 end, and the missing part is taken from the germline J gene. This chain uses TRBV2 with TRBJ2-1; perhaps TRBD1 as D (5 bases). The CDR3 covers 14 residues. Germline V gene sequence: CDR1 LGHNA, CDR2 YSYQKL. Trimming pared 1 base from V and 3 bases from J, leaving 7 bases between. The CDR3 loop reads CASSQGQIYAEQFF. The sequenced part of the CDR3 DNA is TGTGCCAGCAGCCAAGGACAGATCTATGCTGAGCAGTTC.

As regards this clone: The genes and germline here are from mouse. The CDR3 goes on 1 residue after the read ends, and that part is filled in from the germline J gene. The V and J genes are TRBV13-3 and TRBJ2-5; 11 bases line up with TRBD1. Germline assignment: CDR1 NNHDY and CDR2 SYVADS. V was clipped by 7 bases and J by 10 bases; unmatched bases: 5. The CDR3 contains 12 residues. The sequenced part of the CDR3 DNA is TGTGCCAGCGGGGGACAGGGGGGGGCCCAGTAC. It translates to CASGGQGGAQY. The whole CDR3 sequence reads CASGGQGGAQYF.

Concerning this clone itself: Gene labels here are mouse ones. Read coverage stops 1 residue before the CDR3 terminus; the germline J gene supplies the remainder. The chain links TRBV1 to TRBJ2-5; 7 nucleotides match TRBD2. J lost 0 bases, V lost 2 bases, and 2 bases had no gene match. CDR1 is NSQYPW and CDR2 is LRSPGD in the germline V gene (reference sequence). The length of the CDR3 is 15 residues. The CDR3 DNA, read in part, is TGCACCTGCAGTGCACCCTGGGGGAACCAAGACACCCAGTAC. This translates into CTCSAPWGNQDTQY. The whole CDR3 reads CTCSAPWGNQDTQYF.

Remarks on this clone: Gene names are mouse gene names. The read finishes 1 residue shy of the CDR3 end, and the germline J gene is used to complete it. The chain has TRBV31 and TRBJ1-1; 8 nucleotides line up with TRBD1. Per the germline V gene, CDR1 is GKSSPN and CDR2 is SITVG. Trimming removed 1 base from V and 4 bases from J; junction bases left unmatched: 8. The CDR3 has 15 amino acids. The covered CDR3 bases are TGTGCCTGGAGTCCTAGGACAGGGATGGTCACAGAAGTCTTC. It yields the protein CAWSPRTGMVTEVF. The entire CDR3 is CAWSPRTGMVTEVFF.